This T cell receptor beta chain comes out of a study of blood T cell repertoires in COVID-19. Study-level information: The United States, Italy and Spain provided the acute and convalescent COVID-19 samples. The cDNA or gDNA used as material had been derived from T cells, B-cell-depleted T cells, or PBMCs.

As handled by the study authors: Estimated nucleated cell counts came from reference gene primer amplification. The method was immunoSEQ multiplex PCR; TCRdb's version includes in-frame clones alone and lacks a portion of them. From that table come the V and J calls and clone size; the DNA was used to work out D and trimming. The table includes 40,000 to 55,000 clones, around 90% detected once. Sequencing was done on a sample of peripheral blood. The clonotype originates from a human donor in a cohort sampled during active COVID-19.

CDR3 nucleotides: TGTGCCAGCTCACCAGCCACGGACAGACCCCAGCATTTT. Its protein is CASSPATDRPQHF. This chain uses TRBV18 with TRBJ1-5, with D possibly being TRBD1 (6 bases). Trimming stripped 2 bases from V and 10 bases from J, with 12 bases between. The V gene's germline CDR1 is KGHSH and CDR2 LQKENI. The CDR3 is 13 amino acids. Combining the CDR3 with reference TRBV18 and TRBJ1-5 gives the whole variable domain NAGVMQNPRHLVRRRGQEARLRCSPMKGHSHVYWYRQLPEEGLKFMVYLQKENIIDESGMPKERFSAEFPKEGPSILRIQQVVRGDSAAYFCASSPATDRPQHFGDGTRLSIL.